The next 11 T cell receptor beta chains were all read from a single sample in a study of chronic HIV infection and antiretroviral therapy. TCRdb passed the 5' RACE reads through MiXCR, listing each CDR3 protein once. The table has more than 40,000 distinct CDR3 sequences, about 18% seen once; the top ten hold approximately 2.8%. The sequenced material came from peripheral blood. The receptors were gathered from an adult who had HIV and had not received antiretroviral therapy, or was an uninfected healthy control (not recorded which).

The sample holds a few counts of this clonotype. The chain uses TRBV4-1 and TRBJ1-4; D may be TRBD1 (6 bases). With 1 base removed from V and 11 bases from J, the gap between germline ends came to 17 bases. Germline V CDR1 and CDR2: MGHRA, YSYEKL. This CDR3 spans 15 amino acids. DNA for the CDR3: TGCGCCAGCAGCCAAGCTCGCCTTGAGGGGGTTAAACTGTTTTTT. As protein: CASSQARLEGVKLFF.

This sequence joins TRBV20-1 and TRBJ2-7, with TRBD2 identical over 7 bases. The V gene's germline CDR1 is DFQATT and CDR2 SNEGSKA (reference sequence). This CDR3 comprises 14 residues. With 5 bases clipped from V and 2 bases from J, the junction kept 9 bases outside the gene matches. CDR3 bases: TGCAGTGCTCCAGGGAGGGCGTCGACCTACGAGCAGTACTTC. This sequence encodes CSAPGRASTYEQYF.

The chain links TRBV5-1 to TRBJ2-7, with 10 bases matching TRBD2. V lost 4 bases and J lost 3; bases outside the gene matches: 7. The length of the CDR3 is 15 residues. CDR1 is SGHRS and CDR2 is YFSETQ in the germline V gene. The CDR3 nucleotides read TGCGCCAGCAGCCCCTCTAGCGGGAGTGTCTACGAGCAGTACTTC. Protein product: CASSPSSGSVYEQYF.

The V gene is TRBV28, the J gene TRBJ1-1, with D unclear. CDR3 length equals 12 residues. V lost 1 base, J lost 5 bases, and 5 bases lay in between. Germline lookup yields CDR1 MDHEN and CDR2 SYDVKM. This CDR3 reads CASSLSWTEAFF. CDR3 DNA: TGTGCCAGCAGTTTATCGTGGACTGAAGCTTTCTTT.

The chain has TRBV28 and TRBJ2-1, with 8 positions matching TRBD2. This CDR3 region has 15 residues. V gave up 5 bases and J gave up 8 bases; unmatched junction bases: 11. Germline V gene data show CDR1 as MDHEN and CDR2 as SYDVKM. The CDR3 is CASSQGTRRFDEQFF. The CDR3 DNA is TGTGCCAGCAGTCAGGGGACTAGGAGGTTCGATGAGCAGTTCTTC.

CDR3 residues: CSVVGGQGQNTEAFF. The CDR3 bases are TGCAGCGTTGTTGGGGGTCAGGGCCAGAACACTGAAGCTTTCTTT. This chain joins TRBV29-1 and TRBJ1-1; D is perhaps TRBD1 (5 bases). V was cut by 4 bases and J by 1 base, with 16 bases left in between. The CDR3 has 15 residues. Germline loops: CDR1 SQVTM, CDR2 ANQGSEA.

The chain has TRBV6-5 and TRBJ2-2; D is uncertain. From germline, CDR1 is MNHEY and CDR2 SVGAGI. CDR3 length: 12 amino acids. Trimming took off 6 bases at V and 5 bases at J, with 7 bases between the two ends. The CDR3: CASSTATGELFF. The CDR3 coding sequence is TGTGCCAGCAGCACCGCTACCGGGGAGCTGTTTTTT.

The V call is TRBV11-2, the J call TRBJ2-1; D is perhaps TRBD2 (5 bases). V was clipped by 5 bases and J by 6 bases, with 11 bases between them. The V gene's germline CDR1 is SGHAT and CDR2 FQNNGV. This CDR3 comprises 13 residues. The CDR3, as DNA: TGTGCCAGCAGCCCCTTCGGGGTCAATGAGCAGTTCTTC. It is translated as CASSPFGVNEQFF.

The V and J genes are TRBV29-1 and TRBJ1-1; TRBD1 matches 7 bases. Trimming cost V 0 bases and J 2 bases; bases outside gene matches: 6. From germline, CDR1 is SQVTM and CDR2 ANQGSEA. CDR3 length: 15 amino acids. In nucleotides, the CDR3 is TGCAGCGTTGAAGATCGACAGGGACTAAACACTGAAGCTTTCTTT. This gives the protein CSVEDRQGLNTEAFF.

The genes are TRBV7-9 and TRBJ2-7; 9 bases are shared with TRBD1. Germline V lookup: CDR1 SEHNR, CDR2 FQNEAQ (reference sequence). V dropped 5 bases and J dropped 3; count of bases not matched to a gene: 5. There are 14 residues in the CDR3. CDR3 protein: CASSDPGQGYEQYF. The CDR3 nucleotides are TGTGCCAGCAGCGACCCGGGACAGGGCTACGAGCAGTACTTC.

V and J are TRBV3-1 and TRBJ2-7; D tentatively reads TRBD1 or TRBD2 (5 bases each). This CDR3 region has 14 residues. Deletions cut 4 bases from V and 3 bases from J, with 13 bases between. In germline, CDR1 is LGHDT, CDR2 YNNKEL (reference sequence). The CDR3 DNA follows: TGTGCCAGCAGCCTCGCCGGGACCGACTACGAGCAGTACTTC. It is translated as CASSLAGTDYEQYF.